This TCR beta chain was documented in a study of Ad26.COV2.S vaccination and SARS-CoV-2 variants. About this clone: The antigen remains undetermined.

Findings and limits, study-wide: Analyses of TCR breadth and depth may have underestimated total T cell responses.

Treatment defined: 15 to 20 received Ad26.COV2.S at low or high dose, single or two shots; about five received placebo; per-sample allocation not given. Collection of the samples took place on day 63 after the first injection of vaccine or placebo. What was given as vaccine was an Ad26 vector encoding Wuhan-strain SARS-CoV-2 spike. The data were produced by immunoSEQ multiplex PCR, yet TCRdb's version contains in-frame clones alone and is incomplete. The table records around 380,000 clones, about 88% of them present only once. Sequenced here: peripheral blood, sampled in a trial of Ad26.COV2.S vaccine versus placebo. This clonotype originated in a person between 18 and 65 years old who received the Ad26.COV2.S COVID-19 vaccine or a placebo.

The CDR3 DNA reads as TGTGCCAGCTCCCACTGGGGACAGAGGGGGGACGAGCAGTACTTC. It yields the protein CASSHWGQRGDEQYF. The V and J genes are TRBV27 and TRBJ2-7, with D possibly matching TRBD1 (7 bases). Germline loops: CDR1 MNHEY, CDR2 SMNVEV (reference sequence). CDR3 length: 15 residues. Trimming cost V 8 bases and J 5 bases, with 22 bases left between them.